This T cell receptor beta chain originates from a study of regulatory dendritic cells for organ transplantation. TCRdb keeps only in-frame clones here, not all; method: immunoSEQ multiplex PCR. The sample records approximately 35,000 clones, about 89% being singletons. Comment on this clone: Its antigen is not known.

Trimming removed 2 bases at V and 1 base at J, with 9 bases between. Germline V gene data show CDR1 as SNHLY and CDR2 as FYNNEI. The CDR3 is made up of 15 amino acids. The study, taken as a whole, reports: Memory T cells were less diverse than naive, with memory CD8+ most oligoclonal. Alloreactive memory CD8+ T cell pools varied considerably between individuals.

Memory T cells were CD45RO+, naive were CD45RA+, sorted by FACS. The rearrangement links TRBV2 to TRBJ1-3, with D perhaps TRBD1 (5 bases). The sequence was collected from a human donor in good health. The sample taken for sequencing was naive CD4+ T cells from blood. Subset indicated: CD45RA+ naive T cells. The CDR3 reads CASSETGGSGNTIYF. In DNA form, the CDR3 reads TGTGCCAGCAGTGAAACTGGGGGGTCTGGAAACACCATATATTTT.